A selection of T cell receptor beta chains follows, all from one sample in a study of technical replicates of blood from a few donors. Assay used: immunoSEQ multiplex PCR; TCRdb lists only in-frame clones, some missing. The table lists about 74,000 clones, more than 80% of them singletons, with roughly 3.9% in the top ten. Sequencing was performed on PBMCs. All receptors derive from a human donor in good health. Some clones in this sample may be carry-over from other donors' samples. CDR3s include the opening cysteine and the closing phenylalanine or tryptophan. D genes are given only for firm matches. The listing skips clone size in some rows; elsewhere it reads once, few, many or a size class.

j_gene: TRBJ1-2
abundance: -
d_gene: -
v_gene: TRBV29-1
CDR3aa: CSVLGTDGYTF
CDR3nt: TGCAGCGTCTTGGGGACTGATGGCTACACCTTC

j_gene: TRBJ2-7
abundance: -
d_gene: TRBD1
v_gene: TRBV27
CDR3aa: CASSWGRGQRYEQYF
CDR3nt: TGTGCCAGCAGCTGGGGCAGGGGGCAACGCTACGAGCAGTACTTC

j_gene: TRBJ2-7
abundance: few
d_gene: -
v_gene: TRBV18
CDR3aa: CASSATAEGYEQYF
CDR3nt: TGTGCCAGCTCAGCGACGGCGGAGGGGTACGAGCAGTACTTC

j_gene: TRBJ1-4
abundance: once
d_gene: TRBD1
v_gene: TRBV30
CDR3aa: CAWRGQGSSEKLFF
CDR3nt: TGTGCCTGGAGAGGACAGGGAAGCAGTGAAAAACTGTTTTTT

j_gene: TRBJ1-5
abundance: -
d_gene: TRBD1
v_gene: TRBV5-1
CDR3aa: CASSFTGESNQPQHF
CDR3nt: TGCGCCAGCAGCTTTACAGGGGAAAGCAATCAGCCCCAGCATTTT

j_gene: TRBJ2-2
abundance: -
d_gene: -
v_gene: TRBV5-4
CDR3aa: CASSQNTGELFF
CDR3nt: TGTGCCAGCAGCCAAAACACCGGGGAGCTGTTTTTT

j_gene: TRBJ2-1
abundance: -
d_gene: TRBD2
v_gene: TRBV10-3
CDR3aa: CAISGRTSPSPSNNEQFF
CDR3nt: TGTGCCATCAGTGGCAGGACTAGTCCCTCTCCCTCCAACAATGAGCAGTTCTTC

j_gene: TRBJ2-4
abundance: -
d_gene: TRBD2
v_gene: TRBV5-1
CDR3aa: CASSLGLGAGGPANIQYF
CDR3nt: TGCGCCAGCAGCTTGGGCCTAGGAGCGGGGGGGCCTGCAAACATTCAGTACTTC

j_gene: TRBJ2-7
abundance: once
d_gene: -
v_gene: TRBV30
CDR3aa: CALTDSYEQYF
CDR3nt: TGTGCCCTAACTGATTCCTACGAGCAGTACTTC

j_gene: TRBJ2-3
abundance: few
d_gene: TRBD2
v_gene: TRBV30
CDR3aa: CAWSVVWAGDPTDTQYF
CDR3nt: TGTGCCTGGAGTGTGGTATGGGCGGGGGACCCCACAGATACGCAGTATTTT

j_gene: TRBJ2-2
abundance: -
d_gene: -
v_gene: TRBV19
CDR3aa: CASSPVGLVLSTGELFF
CDR3nt: TGTGCCAGTAGTCCCGTTGGCCTAGTGTTATCCACCGGGGAGCTGTTTTTT

j_gene: TRBJ2-5
abundance: -
d_gene: TRBD2
v_gene: TRBV5-1
CDR3aa: CASSLAGGSAVETQYF
CDR3nt: TGCGCCAGCAGCTTAGCGGGGGGGTCGGCGGTGGAGACCCAGTACTTC

j_gene: TRBJ2-5
abundance: -
d_gene: TRBD1
v_gene: TRBV5-1
CDR3aa: CASSLAPGQGKTQYF
CDR3nt: TGCGCCAGCAGCTTAGCACCGGGACAGGGAAAGACCCAGTACTTC

j_gene: TRBJ1-6
abundance: once
d_gene: -
v_gene: TRBV6-5
CDR3aa: CASKAGNSPLHF
CDR3nt: TGTGCCAGCAAGGCAGGGAATTCACCCCTCCACTTT

j_gene: TRBJ2-3
abundance: once
d_gene: TRBD2
v_gene: TRBV6-1
CDR3aa: CASSEQLAASTDTQYF
CDR3nt: TGTGCCAGCAGTGAACAACTAGCGGCTAGCACAGATACGCAGTATTTT

j_gene: TRBJ2-2
abundance: -
d_gene: TRBD1
v_gene: TRBV25-1
CDR3aa: CASSEDRDTGELFF
CDR3nt: TGTGCCAGCAGTGAGGACAGGGACACCGGGGAGCTGTTTTTT

j_gene: TRBJ2-1
abundance: -
d_gene: TRBD2
v_gene: TRBV2
CDR3aa: CASSETGGEQFF
CDR3nt: TGTGCCAGCAGTGAAACGGGGGGTGAGCAGTTCTTC

j_gene: TRBJ2-7
abundance: -
d_gene: -
v_gene: TRBV7-8
CDR3aa: CASSSSYDEQYF
CDR3nt: TGTGCCAGCAGCTCTAGTTATGACGAGCAGTACTTC

j_gene: TRBJ2-1
abundance: -
d_gene: TRBD2
v_gene: TRBV4-1
CDR3aa: CASSQATSGPSWEQFF
CDR3nt: TGCGCCAGCAGCCAAGCGACTAGCGGGCCCTCTTGGGAGCAGTTCTTC

j_gene: TRBJ2-3
abundance: -
d_gene: -
v_gene: TRBV2
CDR3aa: CASSPLAGSTDTQYF
CDR3nt: TGTGCCAGCAGTCCCCTGGCGGGGAGCACAGATACGCAGTATTTT

j_gene: TRBJ2-7
abundance: -
d_gene: TRBD2
v_gene: TRBV30
CDR3aa: CATSMTSWHEQYF
CDR3nt: TGTGCCACCTCGATGACTAGCTGGCACGAGCAGTACTTC

j_gene: TRBJ2-7
abundance: -
d_gene: TRBD2
v_gene: TRBV6-4
CDR3aa: CANILAGGSYEQYF
CDR3nt: TGTGCCAACATACTAGCGGGAGGTTCCTACGAGCAGTACTTC

j_gene: TRBJ2-1
abundance: -
d_gene: TRBD2
v_gene: TRBV7-9
CDR3aa: CASYSGGYNEQFF
CDR3nt: TGTGCCAGCTATAGCGGGGGCTACAATGAGCAGTTCTTC

j_gene: TRBJ1-2
abundance: -
d_gene: -
v_gene: TRBV7-8
CDR3aa: CASSLGAGEGYGYTF
CDR3nt: TGTGCCAGCAGCTTAGGGGCAGGGGAGGGGTATGGCTACACCTTC

j_gene: TRBJ2-5
abundance: -
d_gene: -
v_gene: TRBV10-3
CDR3aa: CASRSREETQYF
CDR3nt: TGTGCCTCCCGCTCCCGGGAAGAGACCCAGTACTTC

j_gene: TRBJ2-1
abundance: -
d_gene: -
v_gene: TRBV7-2
CDR3aa: CASSLGQNNEQFF
CDR3nt: TGTGCCAGCAGCCTAGGACAGAACAATGAGCAGTTCTTC

j_gene: TRBJ1-4
abundance: -
d_gene: TRBD1
v_gene: TRBV30
CDR3aa: CAWGGQGFEKLFF
CDR3nt: TGTGCCTGGGGGGGACAGGGTTTCGAAAAACTGTTTTTT

j_gene: TRBJ2-7
abundance: -
d_gene: TRBD1
v_gene: TRBV18
CDR3aa: CASSPPGQGSYEQYF
CDR3nt: TGTGCCAGCTCACCACCGGGACAGGGGTCCTACGAGCAGTACTTC

j_gene: TRBJ2-7
abundance: -
d_gene: -
v_gene: TRBV7-2
CDR3aa: CASSFTGTPYEQYF
CDR3nt: TGTGCCAGCAGCTTTACGGGGACTCCCTACGAGCAGTACTTC

j_gene: TRBJ2-7
abundance: -
d_gene: TRBD2
v_gene: TRBV10-3
CDR3aa: CAIRTSGSYEQYF
CDR3nt: TGTGCCATCAGGACTAGCGGGAGTTACGAGCAGTACTTC

j_gene: TRBJ2-1
abundance: -
d_gene: -
v_gene: TRBV6-4
CDR3aa: CASSESQGRFRNEQFF
CDR3nt: TGTGCCAGCAGTGAAAGCCAGGGTAGGTTCAGGAATGAGCAGTTCTTC

j_gene: TRBJ1-1
abundance: -
d_gene: -
v_gene: TRBV7-2
CDR3aa: CASKSQRYTEAFF
CDR3nt: TGTGCCAGCAAATCCCAACGGTACACTGAAGCTTTCTTT